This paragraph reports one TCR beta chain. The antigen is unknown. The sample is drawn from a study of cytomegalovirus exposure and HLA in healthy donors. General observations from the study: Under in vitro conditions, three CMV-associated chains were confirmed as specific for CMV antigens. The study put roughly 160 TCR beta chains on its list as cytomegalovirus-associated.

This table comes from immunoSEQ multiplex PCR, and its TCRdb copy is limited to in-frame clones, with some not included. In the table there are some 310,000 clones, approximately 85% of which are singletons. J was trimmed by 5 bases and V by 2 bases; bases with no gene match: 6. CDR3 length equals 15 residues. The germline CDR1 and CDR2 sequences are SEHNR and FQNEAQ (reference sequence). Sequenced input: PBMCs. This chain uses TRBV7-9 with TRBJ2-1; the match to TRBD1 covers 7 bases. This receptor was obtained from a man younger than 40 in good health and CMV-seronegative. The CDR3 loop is CASSLRWDRDNEQFF. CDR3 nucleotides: TGTGCCAGCAGCTTAAGATGGGACAGAGACAATGAGCAGTTCTTC. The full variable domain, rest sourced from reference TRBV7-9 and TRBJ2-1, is DTGVSQNPRHKITKRGQNVTFRCDPISEHNRLYWYRQTLGQGPEFLTYFQNEAQLEKSRLLSDRFSAERPKGSFSTLEIQRTEQGDSAMYLCASSLRWDRDNEQFFGPGTRLTVL.